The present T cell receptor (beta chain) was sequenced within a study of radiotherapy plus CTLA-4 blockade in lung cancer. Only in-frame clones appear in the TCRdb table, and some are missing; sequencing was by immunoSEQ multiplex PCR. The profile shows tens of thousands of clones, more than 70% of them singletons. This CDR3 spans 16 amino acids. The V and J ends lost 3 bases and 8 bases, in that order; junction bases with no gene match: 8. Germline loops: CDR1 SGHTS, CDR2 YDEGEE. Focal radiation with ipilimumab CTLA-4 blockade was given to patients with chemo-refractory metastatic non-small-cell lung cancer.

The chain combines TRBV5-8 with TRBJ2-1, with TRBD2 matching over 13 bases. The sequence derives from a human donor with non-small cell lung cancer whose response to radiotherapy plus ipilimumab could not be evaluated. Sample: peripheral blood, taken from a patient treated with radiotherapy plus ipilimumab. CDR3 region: CASSSRTSGSGDEQFF. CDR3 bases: TGTGCCAGCAGCTCCCGGACTAGCGGGAGTGGAGATGAGCAGTTCTTC. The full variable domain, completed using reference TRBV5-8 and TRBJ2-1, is EAGVTQSPTHLIKTRGQQATLRCSPISGHTSVYWYQQALGLGLQFLLWYDEGEERNRGNFPPRFSGRQFPNYSSELNVNALELEDSALYLCASSSRTSGSGDEQFFGPGTRLTVL.